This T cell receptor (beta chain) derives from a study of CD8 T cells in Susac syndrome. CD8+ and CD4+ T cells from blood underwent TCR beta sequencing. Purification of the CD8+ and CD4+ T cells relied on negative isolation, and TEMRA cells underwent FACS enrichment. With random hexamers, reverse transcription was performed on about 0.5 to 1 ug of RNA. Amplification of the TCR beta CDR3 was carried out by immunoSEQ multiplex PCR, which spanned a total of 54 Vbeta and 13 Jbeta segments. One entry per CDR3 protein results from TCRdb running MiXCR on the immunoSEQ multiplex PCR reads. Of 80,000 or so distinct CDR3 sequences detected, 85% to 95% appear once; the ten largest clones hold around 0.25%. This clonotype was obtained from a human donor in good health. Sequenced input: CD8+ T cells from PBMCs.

This CDR3 reads CASSFVLSGANVLTF. In nucleotides, the CDR3 is TGTGCCAGCAGTTTTGTCCTCTCTGGGGCCAACGTCCTGACTTTC. The V call is TRBV27, the J call TRBJ2-6; D gene unclear. Germline CDR1 and CDR2: MNHEY and SMNVEV (reference sequence). The CDR3 runs 15 residues. The V end lost 3 bases, the J end lost 0 bases, and 6 bases lay between the germline ends. Based on the CDR3 plus reference TRBV27 and TRBJ2-6, the full variable domain is EAQVTQNPRYLITVTGKKLTVTCSQNMNHEYMSWYRQDPGLGLRQIYYSMNVEVTDKGDVPEGYKVSRKEKRNFPLILESPSPNQTSLYFCASSFVLSGANVLTFGAGSRLTVL.